This TCR beta chain emerged from a study of blood T cells in healthy people across ages. With respect to this clonotype: Its antigen is unknown.

Study-level results: Both higher diversity and more naive CD4+ cells marked long-lived donors when set against aged donors.

The ends lost 10 bases at V and 9 bases at J; junction bases unmatched: 5. CDR3 length equals 11 residues. CDR1 is MNHNY and CDR2 is SVGAGI in the germline V gene (reference sequence). For the second PCR, which ran for 7 to 11 cycles, a sample-barcoded 5' primer and a J-beta primer mix were used. TCRdb reprocessed the 5' RACE reads with MiXCR, giving one entry per CDR3 protein. The table has over a million distinct CDR3 sequences, approximately 59% seen once. V usage is TRBV6-6 and J usage is TRBJ2-1, with 8 bases that match TRBD2. This TCR derives from a man in his late teens or twenties in good health. Sequenced sample: blood. The CDR3 loop reads CATDTSGEQFF. CDR3 bases: TGTGCCACCGATACTAGCGGTGAGCAGTTCTTC.